The subject of this entry is one T cell receptor beta chain. The antigen this receptor binds is unknown. No much larger clonotype is one base removed from it; base qualities were not supplied. The library came from PCR. The data were produced on an Illumina HiSeq 2500. TCR library preparation used molecular barcoding, with unique molecular identifiers applied to normalize quantification of the TCRbeta repertoire. The public reads were reanalyzed by TCRdb: fastp trimming at Q25, MiXCR alignment, in-frame beta chains only. Records with the same CDR3 protein are collapsed into one entry carrying the most frequent genes and DNA. The sample profile shows about 300,000 distinct CDR3 sequences; almost 8% of them were found once. Approximately 9.6% of the sample comes from the top ten. The source of the sample is a study of T-cell reconstitution after alpha-beta-depleted transplantation in children (dated by TCRdb to the mid-2010s). Regarding the study in general: T-cell immune reconstitution after TCRalphabeta/CD19-depleted allogeneic hematopoietic cell transplantation in children was quantitatively tracked in the study by means of TCR repertoire profiling. Overall results and qualifications from the work: Over subsequent months, a decline in hyperexpanded clone frequencies was noted, and after one year, T-cell counts and TCRbeta diversity were mostly ascribed to newly produced T cells. About two months after transplant, the apparently early recovery of alphabetaT-cell counts reportedly depended on just several hundred clones that had expanded rapidly and came from non-depleted graft cells. In some patients, the high TCRbeta diversity seen at day 60 was put down to recipient T cells and intrathymic progenitors that had survived conditioning.

The germline V gene (reference sequence) specifies DFQATT as CDR1 and SNEGSKA as CDR2. The CDR3 starts with the cysteine, ends with the phenylalanine, and has 15 residues. The sequence is cut down to CDR3 DNA, 45 bases in frame from base 1. The V and J ends are trimmed by 0 bases and 0 bases, leaving 6 bases between them. Taken with the paper, the label for treatment or condition translates to: allogeneic hematopoietic cell transplantation with graft depleted of TCRalphabeta T cells and CD19 B cells. TCRalphabeta/CD19-depleted allogeneic hematopoietic cell grafts were given to the transplant recipients, all of whom were children.

The sequences come from peripheral blood, collected 360 days after TCRalphabeta/CD19-depleted stem cell transplant. The rearranged chain carries TRBV20-1 and TRBJ2-6; no D gene call is confident. The sequence derives from a female patient between 2 and 15 years old who had a stem cell transplant for Fanconi anemia, so the T cells may come from the graft donor. The CDR3 reads CSARDRDSGANVLTF. The DNA sequence is given as TGCAGTGCTAGAGACAGAGACTCTGGGGCCAACGTCCTGACTTTC.